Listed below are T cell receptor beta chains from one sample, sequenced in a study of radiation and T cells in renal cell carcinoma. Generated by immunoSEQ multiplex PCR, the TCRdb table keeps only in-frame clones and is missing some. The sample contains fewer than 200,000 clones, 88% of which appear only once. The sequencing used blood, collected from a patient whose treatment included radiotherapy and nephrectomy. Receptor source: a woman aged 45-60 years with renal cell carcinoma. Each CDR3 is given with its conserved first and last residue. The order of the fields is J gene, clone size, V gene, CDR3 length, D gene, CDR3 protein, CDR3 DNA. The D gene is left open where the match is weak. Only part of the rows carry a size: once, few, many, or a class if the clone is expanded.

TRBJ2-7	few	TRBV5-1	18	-	CASSPDRPYQGSNYEQYF	TGCGCCAGCAGCCCAGATAGGCCCTACCAGGGGTCGAATTACGAGCAGTACTTC
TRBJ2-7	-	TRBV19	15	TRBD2	CASRQLAGDSYEQYF	TGTGCCAGTAGGCAACTAGCGGGGGACTCCTACGAGCAGTACTTC
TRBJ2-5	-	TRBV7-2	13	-	CASSLIGEETQYF	TGTGCCAGCAGCCTGATTGGAGAAGAGACCCAGTACTTC
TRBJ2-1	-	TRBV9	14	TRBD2	CASSVVSSGGLQFF	TGTGCCAGCAGCGTAGTATCTAGCGGGGGACTGCAGTTCTTC
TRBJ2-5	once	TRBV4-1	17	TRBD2	CASSRTSGGAAQETQYF	TGCGCCAGCAGCCGGACTAGCGGGGGGGCCGCCCAAGAGACCCAGTACTTC
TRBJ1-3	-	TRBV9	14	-	CASSAPGAGNTIYF	TGTGCCAGCAGCGCCCCAGGGGCTGGAAACACCATATATTTT
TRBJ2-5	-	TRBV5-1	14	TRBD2	CASSSGLTQETQYF	TGCGCCAGCAGCTCGGGACTAACCCAAGAGACCCAGTACTTC
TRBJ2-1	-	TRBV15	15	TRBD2	CATSRGLAGGNEQFF	TGTGCCACCAGCAGAGGACTAGCGGGGGGCAATGAGCAGTTCTTC
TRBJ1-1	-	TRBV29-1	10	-	CSVGTFAAFF	TGCAGCGTGGGGACGTTTGCAGCTTTCTTT
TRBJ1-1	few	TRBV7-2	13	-	CASSSTVNTEAFF	TGTGCCAGCAGCTCAACAGTGAACACTGAAGCTTTCTTT
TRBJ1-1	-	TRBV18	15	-	CASSHNQGKSTEAFF	TGTGCCAGCTCACATAACCAGGGGAAGAGCACTGAAGCTTTCTTT
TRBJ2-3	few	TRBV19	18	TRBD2	CASSKGPGTSGSTDTQYF	TGTGCCAGTAGTAAAGGGCCAGGGACTAGCGGAAGCACAGATACGCAGTATTTT
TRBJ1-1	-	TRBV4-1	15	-	CASSRSAYMNTEAFF	TGCGCCAGCAGCCGCAGTGCTTACATGAACACTGAAGCTTTCTTT
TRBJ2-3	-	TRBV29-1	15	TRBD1	CSVVGTGENLDTQYF	TGCAGCGTAGTCGGGACAGGGGAAAATCTAGATACGCAGTATTTT
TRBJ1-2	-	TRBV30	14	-	CAWSVVTGNRGYTF	TGTGCCTGGAGTGTAGTCACAGGGAATAGAGGCTACACCTTC
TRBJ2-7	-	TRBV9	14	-	CASSVGQEGYEQYF	TGTGCCAGCAGCGTAGGACAGGAAGGCTACGAGCAGTACTTC
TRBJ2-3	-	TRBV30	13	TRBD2	CAWRFGGGDTQYF	TGTGCCTGGAGATTTGGCGGGGGGGATACGCAGTATTTT
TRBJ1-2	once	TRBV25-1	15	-	CASSERRTGNYGYTF	TGTGCCAGCAGTGAAAGGAGAACAGGGAACTATGGCTACACCTTC
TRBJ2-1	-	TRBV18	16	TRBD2	CASSPPVAGGYNEQFF	TGTGCCAGCTCACCACCGGTAGCGGGGGGATACAATGAGCAGTTCTTC
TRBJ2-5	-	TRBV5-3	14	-	CARRGGIMQETQYF	TGTGCCAGAAGGGGCGGAATAATGCAAGAGACCCAGTACTTC
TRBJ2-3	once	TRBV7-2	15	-	CASSLVAGLTDTQYF	TGTGCCAGCAGCTTAGTGGCGGGGTTGACAGATACGCAGTATTTT
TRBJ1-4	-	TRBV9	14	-	CASSPGGDGEKLFF	TGTGCCAGCAGCCCTGGGGGTGACGGTGAAAAACTGTTTTTT
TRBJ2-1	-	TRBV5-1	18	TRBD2	CASSSGLAGGYGSDEQFF	TGCGCCAGCAGCTCGGGACTAGCGGGGGGCTATGGTTCCGATGAGCAGTTCTTC
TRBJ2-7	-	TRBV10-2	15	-	CASSEIRPDNYEQYF	TGCGCCAGCAGTGAGATCCGTCCAGATAACTACGAGCAGTACTTC
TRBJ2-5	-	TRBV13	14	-	CASSLRTAQETQYF	TGTGCCAGCAGCTTAAGGACAGCCCAAGAGACCCAGTACTTC
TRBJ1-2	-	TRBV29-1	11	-	CSVSGDLGYTF	TGCAGCGTTTCAGGGGACCTCGGCTACACCTTC
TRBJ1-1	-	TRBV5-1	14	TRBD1	CASSLTGTNTEAFF	TGCGCCAGCAGCCTGACAGGGACGAACACTGAAGCTTTCTTT
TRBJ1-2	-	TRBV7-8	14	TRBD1	CASSMGQGAYGYTF	TGTGCCAGCAGTATGGGACAGGGGGCCTATGGCTACACCTTC
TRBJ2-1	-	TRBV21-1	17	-	CASSKEGVRAGANEQFF	TGTGCCAGCAGCAAAGAAGGGGTCCGGGCAGGGGCGAATGAGCAGTTCTTC
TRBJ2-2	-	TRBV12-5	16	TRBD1	CASGSWDRVGTGELFF	TGTGCTAGTGGATCCTGGGACAGGGTTGGCACCGGGGAGCTGTTTTTT
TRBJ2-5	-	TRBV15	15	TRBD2	CATSRATSGEETQYF	TGTGCCACCAGCAGAGCGACTAGCGGGGAGGAGACCCAGTACTTC
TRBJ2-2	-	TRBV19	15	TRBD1	CASSLWTGSTGELFF	TGTGCCAGTAGTTTATGGACAGGTTCTACCGGGGAGCTGTTTTTT
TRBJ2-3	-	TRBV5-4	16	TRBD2	CASSLLAGGPTDTQYF	TGTGCCAGCAGCTTGCTGGCGGGGGGGCCCACAGATACGCAGTATTTT
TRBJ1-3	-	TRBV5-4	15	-	CASSLGSPSGNTIYF	TGTGCCAGCAGCTTGGGTTCCCCCTCTGGAAACACCATATATTTT
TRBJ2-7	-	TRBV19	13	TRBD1	CASSGRTGDEQYF	TGTGCCAGTAGTGGACGGACAGGGGACGAGCAGTACTTC
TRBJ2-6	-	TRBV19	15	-	CASSSRSSGANVLTF	TGTGCCAGTAGTTCAAGGTCCTCTGGGGCCAACGTCCTGACTTTC
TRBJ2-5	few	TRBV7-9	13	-	CASSLLARETQYF	TGTGCCAGCAGTCTCCTAGCGAGAGAGACCCAGTACTTC
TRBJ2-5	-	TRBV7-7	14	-	CASSSQGLQETQYF	TGTGCTAGCAGCTCACAGGGTCTCCAAGAGACCCAGTACTTC
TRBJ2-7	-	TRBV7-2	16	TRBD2	CASSLGLAGGVAEQYF	TGTGCCAGCAGCTTAGGACTAGCGGGGGGAGTGGCCGAGCAGTACTTC
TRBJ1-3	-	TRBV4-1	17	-	CASSQDVLGRSGNTIYF	TGCGCCAGCAGCCAAGATGTATTGGGTAGATCTGGAAACACCATATATTTT
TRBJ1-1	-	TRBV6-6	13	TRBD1	CASSYSGGTEAFF	TGTGCCAGCAGTTATTCAGGGGGCACTGAAGCTTTCTTT